A selection of T cell receptor beta chains follows, all from one sample in a study of regulatory T cells in long-lasting Graves disease. TCRdb fed the multiplex PCR reads into MiXCR, producing one record per CDR3 protein. In the table there are roughly 610,000 distinct CDR3 sequences, around 16% of which are singletons. These data also featured in a second study, about T cells in Graves' hyperthyroidism and ophthalmopathy.

This specimen was peripheral blood mononuclear cells (PBMCs), taken at new diagnosis, from a patient treated with antithyroid drugs. The source of these receptors is a man younger than 35 with Graves disease. Both conserved end residues are part of each CDR3. The D gene is left open where the match is weak. Size is omitted from some rows. Given values are once, few, many or a class for expanded clones.

TGTGCCAGCAGTTTAGAGGGCAGGACCCAAGAGACCCAGTACTTC | CASSLEGRTQETQYF | TRBJ2-5 | many | TRBV12-3/TRBV12-4 | -
TGCAGTGCCCTGGGACTATCTTACAATGAGCAGTTCTTC | CSALGLSYNEQFF | TRBJ2-1 | - | TRBV20-1 | TRBD2
TGTGCCAGTAGGCAGCCCGGAGAAGGCAATCAGCCCCAGCATTTT | CASRQPGEGNQPQHF | TRBJ1-5 | few | TRBV19 | -
TGTGCCAGCAGCCGTCGGCACACTGAAGCTTTCTTT | CASSRRHTEAFF | TRBJ1-1 | many | TRBV7-2 | -
TGCAGTGCCACAGGGTCGATTTCCTACGAGCAGTACTTC | CSATGSISYEQYF | TRBJ2-7 | - | TRBV20-1 | -
TGTGCCAGCAGTTTACGGGTTGAGGTCGGGGAGCTGTTTTTT | CASSLRVEVGELFF | TRBJ2-2 | many | TRBV28 | -
TGTGCCAGCAGCCAAGACGATAGACAGGGGGTAAATGAAGCTTTCTTT | CASSQDDRQGVNEAFF | TRBJ1-1 | many | TRBV3-1 | TRBD1
TGCAGTGCTAGGGCTCGGCAGGGGGTGGGCAATGAGCAGTTCTTC | CSARARQGVGNEQFF | TRBJ2-1 | - | TRBV20-1 | TRBD1
TGCAGTGCGCCGGGGGTAGGGGGCAATCAGCCCCAGCATTTT | CSAPGVGGNQPQHF | TRBJ1-5 | few | TRBV20-1 | -
TGTGCCAGCAGCTTAGACCGGGATACGCAGTATTTT | CASSLDRDTQYF | TRBJ2-3 | many | TRBV5-1 | -
TGTGCCTGGAGTTCTGGGTACAATCAGCCCCAGCATTTT | CAWSSGYNQPQHF | TRBJ1-5 | many | TRBV30 | -
TGTGCCAGCAGCTTAGTAGGGGCCCGGTTCACAGATACGCAATATTTT | CASSLVGARFTDTQYF | TRBJ2-3 | - | TRBV7-9 | -
TGTGCCTGGGCCGGACAGGGGCGCGCGGAAGCTTTCTTT | CAWAGQGRAEAFF | TRBJ1-1 | few | TRBV30 | TRBD1
TGTGCCAGCAGTGAAGACATGACAGCATCCGCTTTCTTT | CASSEDMTASAFF | TRBJ1-1 | many | TRBV6-1 | -
TGTGCCAGCACTCCTGGGGAATACAGCAATCAGCCCCAGCATTTT | CASTPGEYSNQPQHF | TRBJ1-5 | many | TRBV28 | -
TGTGCCTCCCCTGTCAGCGGACAAAACTACAATGAGCAGTTCTTC | CASPVSGQNYNEQFF | TRBJ2-1 | few | TRBV30 | -
TGTGCCAGCAGCTTAGACGGGACTAGCGCTATTACGCAGTATTTT | CASSLDGTSAITQYF | TRBJ2-3 | many | TRBV7-2 | TRBD2
TGTGCCAGTAGTAGTCGGCTCGGGACGCTAACACTCGAGCAGTACTTC | CASSSRLGTLTLEQYF | TRBJ2-7 | few | TRBV19 | -
TGTGCCAGCAGCGGACTAGCGGGAGGGCCGGGTGGTCAAGAGACCCAGTACTTC | CASSGLAGGPGGQETQYF | TRBJ2-5 | few | TRBV9 | TRBD2
TGTGCCAGCAGTTTAGAGACTAGCGGGAGAGGGAACACCGGGGAGCTGTTTTTT | CASSLETSGRGNTGELFF | TRBJ2-2 | - | TRBV12-3/TRBV12-4 | TRBD2
TGCGCCAGCAGCTTGGTCGGGTTCCGGGCGGATTCACCCCTCCACTTT | CASSLVGFRADSPLHF | TRBJ1-6 | few | TRBV5-1 | -
TGTGCCATCAGCCTTACAGGGAACCCACACGAGCAGTACTTC | CAISLTGNPHEQYF | TRBJ2-7 | - | TRBV10-3 | -
TGTGCCAGCAGCCACGGGGCAGAAGAGAACACTGAAGCTTTCTTT | CASSHGAEENTEAFF | TRBJ1-1 | many | TRBV5-4 | -
TGTGCCAGCAGTTTCACGGGGTCGAACACTGAAGCTTTCTTT | CASSFTGSNTEAFF | TRBJ1-1 | few | TRBV27 | -
TGTGCCAGCAGCCCACCAAATTACAATGAGCAGTTCTTC | CASSPPNYNEQFF | TRBJ2-1 | few | TRBV9 | -
TGTGCCAGCTCACCCACGACGGGTTACAATGAGCAGTTCTTC | CASSPTTGYNEQFF | TRBJ2-1 | few | TRBV18 | -
TGTGCCAGCAGTTTGTACAGCAACTCTGGGGCCAACGTCCTGACTTTC | CASSLYSNSGANVLTF | TRBJ2-6 | - | TRBV28 | -
TGTGCCAGCAGCGGAGGGCCCGGGAGGGGAGAGACCCAGTACTTC | CASSGGPGRGETQYF | TRBJ2-5 | - | TRBV6-1 | TRBD2
TGCAGCGTTGGGGGACTTTCCTCCTCAGTCTTTGGGGACGAGCAGTACTTC | CSVGGLSSSVFGDEQYF | TRBJ2-7 | - | TRBV29-1 | -
TGTGCCAGCAGCCAGAAAAGGGGCCGGACAGAGACCCAGTACTTC | CASSQKRGRTETQYF | TRBJ2-5 | few | TRBV14 | -
TGTGCCAGCAGTGAAGGGGACCCCCAACGTTCACCCCTCCACTTT | CASSEGDPQRSPLHF | TRBJ1-6 | few | TRBV2 | -
TGCGCCAGCAGCCACCAGGGCGAAGACTATGGCTACACCTTC | CASSHQGEDYGYTF | TRBJ1-2 | - | TRBV4-1 | -
TGTGCCACCAGTGTCCCCACAACGTCCGGGACAGGGTGGTATAGCAATCAGCCCCAGCATTTT | CATSVPTTSGTGWYSNQPQHF | TRBJ1-5 | few | TRBV24-1 | TRBD1
TGCGCCAGCAGCTTGGAGGTTAATCAGCCCCAGCATTTT | CASSLEVNQPQHF | TRBJ1-5 | many | TRBV5-1 | -
TGTGCCACCAGTGACGCCACGGGGGGAGCTTTCTTT | CATSDATGGAFF | TRBJ1-1 | - | TRBV24-1 | -
TGTGCCAGCAGTCCCACCCGACAGGGGGCTCCCTACGAGCAGTACTTC | CASSPTRQGAPYEQYF | TRBJ2-7 | few | TRBV7-6 | TRBD1
TGCGCCAGCAGCTTGGGACAGGGTTCTTTTCGGGATCAGCCCCAGCATTTT | CASSLGQGSFRDQPQHF | TRBJ1-5 | few | TRBV5-1 | TRBD1
TGCGCCAGCAGCCCCCCGTGGTTCAATGAGCAGTTCTTC | CASSPPWFNEQFF | TRBJ2-1 | many | TRBV5-1 | -
TGTGCCACTCAGACGGGGGGGCGGGAGAATGAGCAGTTCTTC | CATQTGGRENEQFF | TRBJ2-1 | many | TRBV11-2 | TRBD2
TGTGCCTGGAGTCCCGGGACTAGTGTCTCCGGGGAGCTGTTTTTT | CAWSPGTSVSGELFF | TRBJ2-2 | few | TRBV30 | TRBD2
TGCAGTGCTAGGCGTGGGAGGGAGAACTACAATGAGCAGTTCTTC | CSARRGRENYNEQFF | TRBJ2-1 | many | TRBV20-1 | TRBD2
TGTGCCAGCAGTTTAGGTTTAAGTCAGGCCCAGCATTTT | CASSLGLSQAQHF | TRBJ1-5 | - | TRBV12-3/TRBV12-4 | -
TGCAGTGCTAGTGTGAAGGGGGAGTATTCACCCCTCCACTTT | CSASVKGEYSPLHF | TRBJ1-6 | many | TRBV20-1 | -
TGTGCCAGCAGTTCGGGACACCTATACAATGGGCAGTTCTTC | CASSSGHLYNGQFF | TRBJ2-1 | - | TRBV27 | -
TGTGCCAGCAGCTTAGTCTGGCTTCCAGATCAGCCCCAGCATTTT | CASSLVWLPDQPQHF | TRBJ1-5 | many | TRBV11-3 | -
TGTGCCTGGAGTGTACCGGGACAGCTCTCCTACGAGCAGTACTTC | CAWSVPGQLSYEQYF | TRBJ2-7 | many | TRBV30 | TRBD1
TGTGCCAGCAGCTCGGGGGGACAGGGGGACCAAGAGACCCAGTACTTC | CASSSGGQGDQETQYF | TRBJ2-5 | - | TRBV13 | TRBD1
TGTGCCAGCAGTGGCTACCTCGGGACAGGGGTCGGCGGGGAGCTGTTTTTT | CASSGYLGTGVGGELFF | TRBJ2-2 | - | TRBV27 | TRBD1
TGCAGTGCTAGCGGGACTGTTAATGAAAAACTGTTTTTT | CSASGTVNEKLFF | TRBJ1-4 | many | TRBV20-1 | -
TGTGCCAGCAGTGGTCAGGGGACAATGGCTAGGGCCTTC | CASSGQGTMARAF | TRBJ1-2 | - | TRBV25-1 | -
TGCGCCAGCAGCTTGGGGCAGGGGGCGACCGGAAACACCATATATTTT | CASSLGQGATGNTIYF | TRBJ1-3 | - | TRBV5-1 | TRBD1
TGTGCCAGCAGCCAAGCTCCCCGGGACTATGGCTACACCTTC | CASSQAPRDYGYTF | TRBJ1-2 | many | TRBV3-1 | -
TGTGCCAGCAGCACCCTGGGTGAGGGGTCCGAGCAGTACTTC | CASSTLGEGSEQYF | TRBJ2-7 | - | TRBV27 | -
TGTGCTCTGAAGCTTTCTGGAAACACCATATATTTT | CALKLSGNTIYF | TRBJ1-3 | many | TRBV30 | -